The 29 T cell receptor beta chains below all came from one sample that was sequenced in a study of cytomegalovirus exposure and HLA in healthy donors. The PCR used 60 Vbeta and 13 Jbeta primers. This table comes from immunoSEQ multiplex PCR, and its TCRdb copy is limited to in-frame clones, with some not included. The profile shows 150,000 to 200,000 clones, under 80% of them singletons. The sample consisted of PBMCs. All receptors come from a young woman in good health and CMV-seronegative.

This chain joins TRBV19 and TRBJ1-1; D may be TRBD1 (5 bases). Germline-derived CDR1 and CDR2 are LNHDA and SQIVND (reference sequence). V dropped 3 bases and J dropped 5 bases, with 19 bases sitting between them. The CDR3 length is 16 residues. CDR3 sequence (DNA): TGTGCCAGTAGTATTGTATACGGGGGAGAGTGGACTGAAGCTTTCTTT. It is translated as CASSIVYGGEWTEAFF.

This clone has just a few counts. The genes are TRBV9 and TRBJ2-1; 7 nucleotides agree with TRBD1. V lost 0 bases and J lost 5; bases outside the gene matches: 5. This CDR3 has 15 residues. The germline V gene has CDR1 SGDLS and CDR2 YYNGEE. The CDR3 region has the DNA TGTGCCAGCAGCGTAGAAGGGGGCCACCACAATGAGCAGTTCTTC. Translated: CASSVEGGHHNEQFF.

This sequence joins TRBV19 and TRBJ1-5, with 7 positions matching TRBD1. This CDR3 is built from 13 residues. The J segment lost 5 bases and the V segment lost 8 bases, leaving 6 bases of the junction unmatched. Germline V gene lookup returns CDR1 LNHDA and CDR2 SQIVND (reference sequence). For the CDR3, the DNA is TGTGCCAGTTCCGGGACAGTCTATCAGCCCCAGCATTTT. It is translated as CASSGTVYQPQHF.

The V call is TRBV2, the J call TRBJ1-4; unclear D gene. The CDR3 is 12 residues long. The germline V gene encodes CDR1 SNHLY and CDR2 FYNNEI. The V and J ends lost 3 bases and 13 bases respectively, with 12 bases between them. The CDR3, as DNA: TGTGCCAGCAGTGATGAGGGTACGAGACTGTTTTTT. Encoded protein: CASSDEGTRLFF.

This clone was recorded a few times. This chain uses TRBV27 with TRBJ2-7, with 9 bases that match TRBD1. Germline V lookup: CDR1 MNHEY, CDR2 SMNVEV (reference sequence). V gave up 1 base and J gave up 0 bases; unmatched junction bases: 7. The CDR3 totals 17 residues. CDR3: CASSLLVGQGNSYEQYF. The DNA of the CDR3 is TGTGCCAGCAGTTTATTGGTCGGACAGGGGAACTCCTACGAGCAGTACTTC.

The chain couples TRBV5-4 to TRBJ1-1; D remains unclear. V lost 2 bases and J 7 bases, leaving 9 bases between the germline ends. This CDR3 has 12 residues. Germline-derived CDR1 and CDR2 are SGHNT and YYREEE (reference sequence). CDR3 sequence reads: CASSFPSGEAFF. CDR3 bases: TGTGCCAGCAGCTTTCCGAGTGGTGAAGCTTTCTTT.

CDR3 amino acids: CASSLDVSVGELFF. The CDR3 DNA reads as TGTGCCAGCAGCTTGGATGTATCCGTCGGGGAGCTGTTTTTT. The chain uses TRBV5-8 and TRBJ2-2; D is uncertain. This CDR3 contains 14 residues. V gave up 0 bases and J gave up 7 bases, with 10 bases separating them. The germline gives CDR1 SGHTS, CDR2 YDEGEE.

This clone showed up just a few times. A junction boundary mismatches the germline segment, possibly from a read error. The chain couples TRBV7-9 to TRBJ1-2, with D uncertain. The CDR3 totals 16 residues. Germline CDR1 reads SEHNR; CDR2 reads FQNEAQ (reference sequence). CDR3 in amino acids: CSSSLRRAGHTYGYTF. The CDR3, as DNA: TGTTCCAGCAGCTTAAGGCGGGCCGGCCATACCTATGGCTACACCTTC.

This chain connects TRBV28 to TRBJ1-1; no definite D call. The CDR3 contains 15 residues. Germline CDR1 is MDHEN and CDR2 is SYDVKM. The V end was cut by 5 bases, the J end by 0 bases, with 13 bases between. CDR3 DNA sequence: TGTGCCAGCAGTAGCGGCGGACGGGTGAACACTGAAGCTTTCTTT. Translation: CASSSGGRVNTEAFF.

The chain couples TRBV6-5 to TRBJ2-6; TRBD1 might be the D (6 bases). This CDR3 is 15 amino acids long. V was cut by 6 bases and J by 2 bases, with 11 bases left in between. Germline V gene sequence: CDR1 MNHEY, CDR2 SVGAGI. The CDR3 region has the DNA TGTGCCAGCAGAGCAGGGGTCGCTGGGGCCAACGTCCTGACTTTC. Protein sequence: CASRAGVAGANVLTF.

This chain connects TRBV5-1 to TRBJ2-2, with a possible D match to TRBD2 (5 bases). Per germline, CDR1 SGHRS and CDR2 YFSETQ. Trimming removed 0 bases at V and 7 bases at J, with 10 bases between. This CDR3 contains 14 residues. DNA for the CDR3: TGCGCCAGCAGCTTGGCTTCGGGGTTCGGGGAGCTGTTTTTT. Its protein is CASSLASGFGELFF.

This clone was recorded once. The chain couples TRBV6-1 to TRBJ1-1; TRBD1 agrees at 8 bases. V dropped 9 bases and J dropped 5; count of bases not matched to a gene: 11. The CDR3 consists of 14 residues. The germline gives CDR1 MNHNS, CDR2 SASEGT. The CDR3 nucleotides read TGTGCCAGTATACAGGGGGGGAAAGGTACTGAAGCTTTCTTT. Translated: CASIQGGKGTEAFF.

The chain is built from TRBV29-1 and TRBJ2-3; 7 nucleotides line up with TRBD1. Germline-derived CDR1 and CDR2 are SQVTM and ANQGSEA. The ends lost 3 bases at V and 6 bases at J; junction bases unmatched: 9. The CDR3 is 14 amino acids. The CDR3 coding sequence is TGCAGCGTTGAGGGACAGAACCGCCCTGATACGCAGTATTTT. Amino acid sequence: CSVEGQNRPDTQYF.

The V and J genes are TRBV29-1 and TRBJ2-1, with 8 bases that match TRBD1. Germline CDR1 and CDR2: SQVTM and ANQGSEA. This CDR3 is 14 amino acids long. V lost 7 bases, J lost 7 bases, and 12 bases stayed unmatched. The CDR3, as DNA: TGCAGCGCACCGACAGGGGTGATAGAGAATGAGCAGTTCTTC. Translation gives CSAPTGVIENEQFF.

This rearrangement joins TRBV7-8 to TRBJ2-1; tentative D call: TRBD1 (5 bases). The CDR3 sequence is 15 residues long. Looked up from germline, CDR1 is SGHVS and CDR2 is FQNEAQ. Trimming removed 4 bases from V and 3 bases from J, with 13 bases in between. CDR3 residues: CASSSELRGYNEQFF. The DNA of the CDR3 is TGTGCCAGCAGCTCGGAGCTTAGGGGCTACAATGAGCAGTTCTTC. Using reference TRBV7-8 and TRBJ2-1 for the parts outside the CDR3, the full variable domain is GAGVSQSPRYKVAKRGQDVALRCDPISGHVSLFWYQQALGQGPEFLTYFQNEAQLDKSGLPSDRFFAERPEGSVSTLKIQRTQQEDSAVYLCASSSELRGYNEQFFGPGTRLTVL.

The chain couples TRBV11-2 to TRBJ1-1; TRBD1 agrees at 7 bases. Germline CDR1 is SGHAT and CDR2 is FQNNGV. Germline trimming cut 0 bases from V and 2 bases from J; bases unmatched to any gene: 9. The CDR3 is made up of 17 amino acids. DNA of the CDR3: TGTGCCAGCAGCTTAGATGGCGCAGGGGGACCCAACACTGAAGCTTTCTTT. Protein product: CASSLDGAGGPNTEAFF.

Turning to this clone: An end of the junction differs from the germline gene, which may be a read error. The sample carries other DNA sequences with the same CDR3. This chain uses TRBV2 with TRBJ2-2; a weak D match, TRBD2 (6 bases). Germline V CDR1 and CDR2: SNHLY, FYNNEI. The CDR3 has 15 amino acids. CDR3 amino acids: CASSEKRGLTGELFF. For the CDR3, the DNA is TGTGCCAGCAGTGAGAAGAGGGGACTCACCGGGGAGCTATTTTTT.

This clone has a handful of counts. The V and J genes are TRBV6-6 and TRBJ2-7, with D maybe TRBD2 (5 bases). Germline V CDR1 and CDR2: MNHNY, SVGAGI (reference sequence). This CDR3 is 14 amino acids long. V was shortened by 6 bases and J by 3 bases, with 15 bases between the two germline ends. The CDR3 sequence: CASRPRGSIYEQYF. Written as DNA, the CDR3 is TGTGCCAGCAGGCCCCGGGGTTCGATCTACGAGCAGTACTTC.

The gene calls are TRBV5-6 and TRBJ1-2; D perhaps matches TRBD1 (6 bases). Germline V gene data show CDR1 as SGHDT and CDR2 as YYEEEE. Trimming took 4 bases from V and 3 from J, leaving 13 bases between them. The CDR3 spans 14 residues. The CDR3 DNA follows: TGTGCCAGCAGCCCGGACAGACTTTACTATGGCTACACCTTC. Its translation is CASSPDRLYYGYTF.

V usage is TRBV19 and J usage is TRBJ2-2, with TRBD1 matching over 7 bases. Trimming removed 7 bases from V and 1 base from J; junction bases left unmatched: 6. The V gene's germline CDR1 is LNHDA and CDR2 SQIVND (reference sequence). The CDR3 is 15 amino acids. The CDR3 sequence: CASTLRTGNTGELFF. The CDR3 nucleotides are TGTGCCAGTACCCTAAGGACAGGGAACACCGGGGAGCTGTTTTTT.

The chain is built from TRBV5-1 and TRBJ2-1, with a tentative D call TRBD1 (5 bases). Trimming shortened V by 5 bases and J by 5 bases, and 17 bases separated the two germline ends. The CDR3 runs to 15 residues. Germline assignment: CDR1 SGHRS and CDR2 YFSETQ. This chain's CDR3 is CASSNLGLGDNEQFF. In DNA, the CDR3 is TGCGCCAGCAGTAACCTGGGGCTGGGTGACAATGAGCAGTTCTTC. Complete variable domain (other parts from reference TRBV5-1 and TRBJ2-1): KAGVTQTPRYLIKTRGQQVTLSCSPISGHRSVSWYQQTPGQGLQFLFEYFSETQRNKGNFPGRFSGRQFSNSRSEMNVSTLELGDSALYLCASSNLGLGDNEQFFGPGTRLTVL.

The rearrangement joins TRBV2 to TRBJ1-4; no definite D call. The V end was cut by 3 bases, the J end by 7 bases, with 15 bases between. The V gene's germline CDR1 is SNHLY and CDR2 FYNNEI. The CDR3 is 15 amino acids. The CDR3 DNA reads TGTGCCAGCAGTGAGGGCACAGCTAGCCCTGAAAAACTGTTTTTT. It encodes CASSEGTASPEKLFF.

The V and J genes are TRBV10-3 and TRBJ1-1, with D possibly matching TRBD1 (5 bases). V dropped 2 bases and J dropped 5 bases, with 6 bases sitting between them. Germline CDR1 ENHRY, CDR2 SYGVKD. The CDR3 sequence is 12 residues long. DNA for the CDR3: TGTGCCATCAGTGAGCAGGGTACTGAAGCTTTCTTT. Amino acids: CAISEQGTEAFF.

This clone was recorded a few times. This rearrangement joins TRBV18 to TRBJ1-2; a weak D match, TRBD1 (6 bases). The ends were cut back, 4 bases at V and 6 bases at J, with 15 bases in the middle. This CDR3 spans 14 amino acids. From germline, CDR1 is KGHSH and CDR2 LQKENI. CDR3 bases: TGTGCCAGCTCACTGGACCGAACAGGGAATGGCTACACCTTC. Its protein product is CASSLDRTGNGYTF.

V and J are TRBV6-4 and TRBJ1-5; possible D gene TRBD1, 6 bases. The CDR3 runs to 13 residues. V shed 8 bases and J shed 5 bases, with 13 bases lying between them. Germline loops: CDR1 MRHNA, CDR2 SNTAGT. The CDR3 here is CASRGGADQPQHF. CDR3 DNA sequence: TGTGCCAGCCGGGGGGGGGCTGATCAGCCCCAGCATTTT.

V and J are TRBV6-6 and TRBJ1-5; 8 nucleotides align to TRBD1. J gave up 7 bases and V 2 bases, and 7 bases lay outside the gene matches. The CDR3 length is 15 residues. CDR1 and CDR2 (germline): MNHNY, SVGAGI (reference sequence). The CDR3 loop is CASSYVTGGDQPQHF. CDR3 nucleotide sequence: TGTGCCAGCAGTTACGTCACAGGGGGGGACCAGCCCCAGCATTTT.

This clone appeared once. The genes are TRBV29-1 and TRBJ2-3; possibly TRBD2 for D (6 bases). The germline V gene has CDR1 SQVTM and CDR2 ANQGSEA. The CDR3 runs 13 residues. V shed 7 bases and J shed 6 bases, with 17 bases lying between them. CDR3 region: CSARRDVWDTQYF. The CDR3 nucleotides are TGCAGCGCCCGGAGGGATGTTTGGGATACGCAGTATTTT.

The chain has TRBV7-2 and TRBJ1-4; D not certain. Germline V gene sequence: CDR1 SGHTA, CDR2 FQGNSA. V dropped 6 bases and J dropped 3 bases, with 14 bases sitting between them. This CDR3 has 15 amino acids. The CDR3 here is CASSWLGEPNEKLFF. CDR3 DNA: TGTGCCAGCAGTTGGCTGGGAGAACCTAATGAAAAACTGTTTTTT. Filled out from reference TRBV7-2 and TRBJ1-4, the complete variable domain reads GAGVSQSPSNKVTEKGKDVELRCDPISGHTALYWYRQSLGQGLEFLIYFQGNSAPDKSGLPSDRFSAERTGGSVSTLTIQRTQQEDSAVYLCASSWLGEPNEKLFFGSGTQLSVL.

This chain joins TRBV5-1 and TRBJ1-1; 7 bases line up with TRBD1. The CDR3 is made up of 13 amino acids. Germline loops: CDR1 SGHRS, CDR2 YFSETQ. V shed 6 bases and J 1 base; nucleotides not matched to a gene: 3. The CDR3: CASTWDRNTEAFF. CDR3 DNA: TGCGCCAGCACCTGGGACAGGAACACTGAAGCTTTCTTT.